The next 27 T cell receptor beta chains were all read from a single sample in a study of memory CD4+ T cells and cytomegalovirus serostatus. The sort gate was single viable CD3+CD4+CD8-CD45RO+ cells for memory CD4+ T cells. Assay: immunoSEQ multiplex PCR; the TCRdb copy retains only in-frame clones and omits some. The table includes around 54,000 clones, about 73% detected once. Sequenced material: memory CD4+ T cells from blood. The receptors originated from an adult in good health and CMV-seropositive.

This rearrangement joins TRBV20-1 to TRBJ1-1; unclear D gene. This CDR3 is 11 amino acids long. The germline V gene encodes CDR1 DFQATT and CDR2 SNEGSKA (reference sequence). Trimming cost V 6 bases and J 7 bases, with 12 bases left between them. This CDR3 reads CSALVGFEAFF. The CDR3 nucleotides read TGCAGTGCGTTAGTGGGTTTTGAAGCTTTCTTT.

This clone was detected only once. The chain combines TRBV11-2 with TRBJ1-2; D is undetermined. V dropped 4 bases and J dropped 5 bases, with 11 bases sitting between them. Germline V gene data show CDR1 as SGHAT and CDR2 as FQNNGV. CDR3 length equals 13 residues. This CDR3 reads CASSSRADYGYTF. The CDR3 nucleotides are TGTGCCAGCAGCTCTCGGGCAGATTATGGCTACACCTTC.

This chain links TRBV4-3 with TRBJ2-1, with 12 bases aligning to TRBD2. This CDR3 is built from 17 residues. Germline CDR1 and CDR2: LGHNA and YSLEER. Germline trimming cut 0 bases from V and 9 bases from J; bases unmatched to any gene: 9. For the CDR3, the DNA is TGCGCCAGCAGCCAAGATCCTCGGACTAGCGGGACGGGTGAGCAGTTCTTC. It is translated as CASSQDPRTSGTGEQFF.

The chain couples TRBV18 to TRBJ2-5, with D unclear. Trimming removed 0 bases at V and 3 bases at J, with 8 bases between. The CDR3 contains 14 residues. The V gene's germline CDR1 is KGHSH and CDR2 LQKENI. CDR3 residues: CASSPPLPEETQYF. DNA for the CDR3: TGTGCCAGCTCACCACCGCTCCCGGAAGAGACCCAGTACTTC.

The gene calls are TRBV2 and TRBJ2-3; D may be TRBD1 or TRBD2 (6 bases each). This CDR3 has 12 amino acids. Trimming cost V 8 bases and J 3 bases, with 9 bases left between them. Germline V CDR1 and CDR2: SNHLY, FYNNEI. The CDR3 DNA reads TGTGCCAGCGGGGGGCAGACAGATACGCAGTATTTT. Amino acid sequence: CASGGQTDTQYF.

The chain uses TRBV15 and TRBJ1-2, with a possible D match to TRBD1 (5 bases). The V gene's germline CDR1 is LNHNV and CDR2 YYDKDF (reference sequence). The CDR3 length is 15 residues. V lost 5 bases and J 2 bases, leaving 15 bases between the germline ends. The CDR3 here is CATSPLMTANYGYTF. CDR3 nucleotides: TGTGCCACCAGCCCATTAATGACAGCGAACTATGGCTACACCTTC.

This chain connects TRBV21-1 to TRBJ1-5; the DNA was not compared with TRBD1, the D call given in the table. TRBV21-1 is assigned pseudogene status. The CDR3 runs to 16 residues. CDR3 in amino acids: CASSSLGQPDNQPQHF. CDR3 DNA sequence: TGTGCCAGCAGTTCACTTGGACAGCCAGACAATCAGCCCCAGCATTTT.

The chain recombines TRBV28 with TRBJ2-7; 11 bases fit TRBD2. CDR1 and CDR2 (germline): MDHEN, SYDVKM. The CDR3 totals 18 residues. Trimming cost V 8 bases and J 4 bases; bases outside gene matches: 19. The CDR3 protein is CASASGTSGSSGVYEQYF. CDR3 sequence (DNA): TGTGCCAGCGCCTCCGGGACTAGCGGAAGTTCTGGCGTGTACGAGCAGTACTTC.

The V call is TRBV30, the J call TRBJ1-6, with D unclear. V was clipped by 6 bases and J by 0 bases, with 12 bases between them. There are 15 residues in the CDR3. The V gene's germline CDR1 is GTSNPN and CDR2 SVGIG (reference sequence). This CDR3 reads CACDTHGSYNSPLHF. The DNA for the CDR3 is TGTGCCTGCGACACCCACGGCTCCTATAATTCACCCCTCCACTTT.

The V and J genes are TRBV9 and TRBJ2-3; no definite D call. Germline V CDR1 and CDR2: SGDLS, YYNGEE. Trimming removed 3 bases at V and 4 bases at J, with 21 bases between. The CDR3 has 17 residues. This chain's CDR3 is CASSAAPTSPTADTQYF. The CDR3 coding sequence is TGTGCCAGCAGCGCAGCCCCGACCTCGCCTACAGCAGATACGCAGTATTTT.

This sequence joins TRBV4-1 and TRBJ1-1; D remains ambiguous. The CDR3 is made up of 15 amino acids. V lost 7 bases and J lost 3, with 18 bases in between. Germline assignment: CDR1 MGHRA and CDR2 YSYEKL. This CDR3 is CASKGLISRDTEAFF. The CDR3 DNA is TGCGCCAGCAAAGGGCTCATCTCGCGGGACACTGAAGCTTTCTTT.

This chain joins TRBV18 and TRBJ2-5; D uncertain. Germline V gene data show CDR1 as KGHSH and CDR2 as LQKENI. This CDR3 has 12 amino acids. V was shortened by 4 bases and J by 9 bases, with 12 bases between the two germline ends. The CDR3 sequence is CASSLLVGAQYF. In nucleotides, the CDR3 is TGTGCCAGCTCACTGCTCGTTGGGGCCCAGTACTTC. The whole variable domain, remainder taken from reference TRBV18 and TRBJ2-5, is NAGVMQNPRHLVRRRGQEARLRCSPMKGHSHVYWYRQLPEEGLKFMVYLQKENIIDESGMPKERFSAEFPKEGPSILRIQQVVRGDSAAYFCASSLLVGAQYFGPGTRLLVL.

The chain links TRBV27 to TRBJ2-2; D not certain. Trimming shortened V by 2 bases and J by 6 bases, and 10 bases separated the two germline ends. The CDR3 is 14 residues long. From germline, CDR1 is MNHEY and CDR2 SMNVEV (reference sequence). CDR3: CASSLIGVPGELFF. The CDR3 DNA sequence: TGTGCCAGCAGTTTAATTGGGGTTCCCGGGGAGCTGTTTTTT.

Details on this clone: Other DNA sequences in this specimen translate into the identical CDR3. The gene calls are TRBV20-1 and TRBJ1-4; D gene uncertain. Germline CDR1 reads DFQATT; CDR2 reads SNEGSKA (reference sequence). V was clipped by 3 bases and J by 7 bases, with 6 bases between them. CDR3 length equals 11 residues. The DNA for the CDR3 is TGCAGTGCTAGGGAGGTTGAAAAACTGTTTTTT. It is translated as CSAREVEKLFF.

V usage is TRBV6-5 and J usage is TRBJ2-5, with a possible D match to TRBD1 (6 bases). Trimming removed 6 bases at V and 5 bases at J, with 13 bases between. CDR1 and CDR2 (germline): MNHEY, SVGAGI. The CDR3 is 13 amino acids. CDR3 sequence reads: CASRATGTETQYF. DNA of the CDR3: TGTGCCAGCAGGGCGACAGGAACCGAGACCCAGTACTTC.

The gene calls are TRBV9 and TRBJ1-2; 9 nucleotides align to TRBD1. The germline V gene encodes CDR1 SGDLS and CDR2 YYNGEE. This CDR3 has 15 amino acids. The junction had 10 bases not matched to a gene; V was cut back by 4 bases and J by 6 bases. The CDR3 spells CASSPWDRASHGYTF. DNA of the CDR3: TGTGCCAGCAGCCCCTGGGACAGGGCAAGTCATGGCTACACCTTC.

The chain recombines TRBV14 with TRBJ2-1, with 10 bases lining up with TRBD2. The V gene's germline CDR1 is SGHDN and CDR2 FVKESK. Germline trimming cut 7 bases from V and 9 bases from J; bases unmatched to any gene: 18. CDR3 length: 17 amino acids. In DNA, the CDR3 is TGTGCCAGCAATGAGATAGGGGGCCTAGCGGGAGTTTCTGAGCAGTTCTTC. Amino acids: CASNEIGGLAGVSEQFF.

In its sample, this clone was seen once. The chain couples TRBV5-5 to TRBJ2-5; D is undetermined. CDR3 length: 15 residues. The V gene lost 0 bases and the J gene lost 2 bases, with 11 bases spanning the gap. CDR1 and CDR2 (germline): SGHKS, YYEKEE (reference sequence). DNA of the CDR3: TGTGCCAGCAGCTTGGTTGGCACAGAACAAGAGACCCAGTACTTC. This sequence encodes CASSLVGTEQETQYF.

The chain employs TRBV5-1 and TRBJ2-1, with 8 bases that match TRBD1. V shed 0 bases, J shed 8 bases, and the junction held 4 bases outside the gene matches. Per the germline V gene, CDR1 is SGHRS and CDR2 is YFSETQ. This CDR3 is 14 amino acids long. The CDR3 loop is CASSLGTGLDEQFF. CDR3 DNA sequence: TGCGCCAGCAGCTTGGGGACAGGGTTGGATGAGCAGTTCTTC. Based on the CDR3 plus reference TRBV5-1 and TRBJ2-1, the full variable domain is KAGVTQTPRYLIKTRGQQVTLSCSPISGHRSVSWYQQTPGQGLQFLFEYFSETQRNKGNFPGRFSGRQFSNSRSEMNVSTLELGDSALYLCASSLGTGLDEQFFGPGTRLTVL.

This clone was picked up one time. The J gene is TRBJ2-1, the V gene TRBV18; D unresolved. CDR1 KGHSH and CDR2 LQKENI come from the germline V gene. The CDR3 runs to 11 residues. Trimming removed 3 bases at V and 12 bases at J, with 9 bases between. CDR3 in amino acids: CASSPIRGQFF. CDR3 nucleotides: TGTGCCAGCTCACCTATAAGAGGGCAGTTCTTC. Filled out from reference TRBV18 and TRBJ2-1, the complete variable domain reads NAGVMQNPRHLVRRRGQEARLRCSPMKGHSHVYWYRQLPEEGLKFMVYLQKENIIDESGMPKERFSAEFPKEGPSILRIQQVVRGDSAAYFCASSPIRGQFFGPGTRLTVL.

The DNA for the CDR3 is TGTGCCAGTAGGACAAGCGGGAGGGGTTCCTACAATGAGCAGTTCTTC. Residues: CASRTSGRGSYNEQFF. The J gene is TRBJ2-1, the V gene TRBV19; 10 bases fit TRBD2. This CDR3 has 16 residues. Germline CDR1 LNHDA, CDR2 SQIVND (reference sequence). V shed 6 bases and J 1 base; nucleotides not matched to a gene: 6.

This clone was detected once. This sequence joins TRBV18 and TRBJ2-6, with a tentative D call TRBD1 (5 bases). The CDR3 length is 14 residues. V was cut by 5 bases and J by 4 bases, with 9 bases left in between. Germline V CDR1 and CDR2: KGHSH, LQKENI. The CDR3 protein is CASSRGNGANVLTF. DNA of the CDR3: TGTGCCAGCTCAAGGGGCAACGGGGCCAACGTCCTGACTTTC.

In this sample, this clone turned up a few times. The sample carries other DNA sequences with the same CDR3. The V gene is TRBV10-3, the J gene TRBJ1-3; D uncertain. With 3 bases removed from V and 0 bases from J, the gap between germline ends came to 6 bases. This CDR3 contains 14 residues. In germline, CDR1 is ENHRY, CDR2 SYGVKD. CDR3 region: CAISDGSSGNTIYF. CDR3 DNA sequence: TGTGCCATCAGTGACGGCAGCTCTGGAAACACCATATATTTT.

The rearrangement joins TRBV28 to TRBJ2-3; D gene ambiguous. V gave up 7 bases and J gave up 4 bases, with 9 bases separating them. The CDR3 consists of 12 residues. Germline V lookup: CDR1 MDHEN, CDR2 SYDVKM. The CDR3 DNA reads TGTGCCAGCACAGGCGAGTCAGATACGCAGTATTTT. Its translation: CASTGESDTQYF.

This chain connects TRBV7-3 to TRBJ2-3; 8 bases match TRBD2. The CDR3 loop spans 16 amino acids. J was trimmed by 6 bases and V by 3 bases; bases with no gene match: 11. Germline loops: CDR1 SGHTA, CDR2 FQGTGA. The CDR3 spells CASSLGGGPGGDTQYF. The CDR3 DNA reads TGTGCCAGCAGCTTGGGTGGGGGCCCGGGAGGGGATACGCAGTATTTT.

This clone was seen a few times. This rearrangement joins TRBV2 to TRBJ1-2; D might be TRBD1 (5 bases). The CDR3 is 12 amino acids. V was cut by 3 bases and J by 8 bases, with 10 bases left in between. Germline V CDR1 and CDR2: SNHLY, FYNNEI. Here the CDR3 DNA reads TGTGCCAGCAGTGATGACAGTAAAGGCTACACCTTC. As protein: CASSDDSKGYTF.

This chain links TRBV7-6 with TRBJ2-1, with D possibly being TRBD1 or TRBD2 (5 bases each). The CDR3 loop spans 20 amino acids. V dropped 1 base and J dropped 2 bases, with 24 bases sitting between them. The germline V gene encodes CDR1 SGHVS and CDR2 FNYEAQ. In DNA form, the CDR3 reads TGTGCCAGCAGCTTAGTTTCTCATACGGGCGCGGGCAGGGCCTACAATGAGCAGTTCTTC. It specifies CASSLVSHTGAGRAYNEQFF.